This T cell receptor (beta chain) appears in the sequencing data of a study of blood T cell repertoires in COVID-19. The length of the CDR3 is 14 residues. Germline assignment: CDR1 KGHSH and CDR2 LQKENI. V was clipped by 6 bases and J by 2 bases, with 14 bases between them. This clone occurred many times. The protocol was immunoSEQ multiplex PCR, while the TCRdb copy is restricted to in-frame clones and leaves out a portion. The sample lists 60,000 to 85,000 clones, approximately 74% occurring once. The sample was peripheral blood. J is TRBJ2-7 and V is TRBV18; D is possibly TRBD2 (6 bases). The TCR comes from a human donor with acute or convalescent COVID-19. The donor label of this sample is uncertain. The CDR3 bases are TGTGCCAGCTCGCGGGATACGATAGCCTACGAGCAGTACTTC. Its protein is CASSRDTIAYEQYF.